This T cell receptor beta chain was profiled in a study of T-cell memory formation after mild COVID-19. Study-level background: Clustering of TCRs was largely donor specific.

5'RACE primed from the constant segment yielded TCR alpha and TCR beta cDNA libraries bearing sample barcodes and UMIs. TCRdb reprocessed the 5' RACE reads via MiXCR and lists one record per CDR3 protein. The table lists about 320,000 distinct CDR3 sequences, 13% to 15% of them singletons. The CDR3 is 18 amino acids. Germline CDR1 reads SGHDN; CDR2 reads FVKESK. V was cut by 3 bases and J by 0 bases, with 20 bases left in between. V gene TRBV14 combines with J gene TRBJ1-1; a weak D match, TRBD1 (6 bases). Material for sequencing was PBMCs or a T cell subset sorted from them (not recorded which). The clonotype originates from a man aged 18 to 35 who had mild COVID-19 (a few samples of this study predate the infection). Cell type and time point are not known. CDR3 protein: CASSHGFGGRSLNTEAFF. In DNA, the CDR3 is TGTGCCAGCAGCCACGGGTTTGGGGGCAGGTCCTTGAACACTGAAGCTTTCTTT.